This T cell receptor (beta chain) was retrieved from a study of human versus mouse CDR3 diversity and MHC coevolution. Study information: Valid reads per sample ranged from about 5.5 x 10^6 to 1.8 x 10^7.

Cells were CD45RO-negative CD62L-positive naive CD4 T cells sorted from PBMCs. The germline V gene encodes CDR1 MNHNY and CDR2 SVGAGI (reference sequence). Trimming took off 3 bases at V and 1 base at J, with 6 bases between the two ends. This CDR3 spans 13 amino acids. Using immunoSEQ multiplex PCR, the repertoire was profiled, and TCRdb retains in-frame clones only, with some absent. The table shows about 77,000 clones, with less than 95% occurring only once. This TCR was sampled from a person aged 25 to 69 in good health. The sample was naive CD4+ T cells from blood. Subset: CD45RO-negative CD62L-positive naive CD4 T cells. The chain is built from TRBV6-6 and TRBJ1-1; D ambiguous. CDR3 loop: CASSYLGNTEAFF. CDR3 nucleotides: TGTGCCAGCAGTTATCTCGGGAACACTGAAGCTTTCTTT.